The clone carrying this TCR beta chain came up a few times. Its matching antigen is unknown. The V gene's germline CDR1 is PRHDT and CDR2 FYEKMQ (reference sequence). This CDR3 spans 17 amino acids. Trimming removed 5 bases at V and 2 bases at J, with 21 bases between. Making the TCR beta libraries involved quantitative 5'-RACE with molecular barcodes. One entry per CDR3 protein results from TCRdb running MiXCR on the 5' RACE reads. The table has 350,000 or so distinct CDR3 sequences, less than 10% seen once. These data come from a study of CD8 T cells in ankylosing spondylitis. The study's findings and limits: In ankylosing spondylitis blood, a motif of seven to nine highly homologous TCR beta variants appeared characteristic. Clones linked to the disease showed a CD8+ phenotype. They occurred at relatively low frequencies in peripheral blood. Enrichment of disease-linked clones was reportedly significant in matched ankylosing spondylitis synovial fluid.

The specimen was blood, either unsorted or a sorted T cell fraction (not recorded which). The V and J genes are TRBV13 and TRBJ2-5; maybe TRBD2 (5 bases). The origin of this receptor is a male donor with ankylosing spondylitis. The CDR3 protein is CASSPNPRGLGQETQYF. The CDR3, as DNA: TGTGCCAGCAGCCCCAATCCGCGAGGGTTGGGGCAAGAGACCCAGTACTTC. The full variable domain, with the rest looked up from reference TRBV13 and TRBJ2-5, is AAGVIQSPRHLIKEKRETATLKCYPIPRHDTVYWYQQGPGQDPQFLISFYEKMQSDKGSIPDRFSAQQFSDYHSELNMSSLELGDSALYFCASSPNPRGLGQETQYFGPGTRLLVL.